This entry is about one TCR beta chain. Its target is unknown. The observed sequence ends 3 residues before the CDR3 terminus, with the missing tail filled in from the germline J gene. This sample is part of a study of T cells in women clearing cervical HPV infection. General study results and limits: Cases carried less TRBV6-7 than controls: about 0.1% versus 0.15%.

V shed 4 bases and J 5 bases; nucleotides not matched to a gene: 13. The germline gives CDR1 SGHVS, CDR2 FQNEAQ. This CDR3 is built from 17 residues. Using immunoSEQ multiplex PCR, the repertoire was profiled, and TCRdb retains in-frame clones only, with some absent. This sample contains 40,000 or so clones. The chain carries TRBV7-8 and TRBJ2-2, with TRBD1 matching 7 bases. The TCR sequence derives from a woman between 18 and 70 years old with a cervical HPV16 infection that either progressed to CIN3+ or cleared (not recorded which). Sequenced sample: blood buffy coat. The CDR3 region is CASSWAQQGRATGELFF. CDR3 DNA, as far as it was read: TGTGCCAGCAGCTGGGCCCAACAGGGGAGAGCGACCGGGGAG.